This T cell receptor (beta chain) comes out of a study of CD8 T cells in Susac syndrome. Study-level information: Clinical remission applied to roughly 8 sequenced Susac syndrome patients, and roughly 6 had active disease.

Study-level results: Susac CD8+ clonal expansion peaked in TEMRA cells and active patients.

J lost 9 bases, V lost 2 bases, and 3 bases had no gene match. The CDR3 has 14 residues. The germline gives CDR1 LGHDT, CDR2 YNNKEL (reference sequence). Reverse transcription of about 0.45 to 1 ug RNA was performed with random hexamers. A single record per CDR3 protein comes from TCRdb applying MiXCR to the immunoSEQ multiplex PCR reads. The sample lists more than 100,000 distinct CDR3 sequences; around 94% were seen once. Concerning this clonotype itself: Its antigen is as yet unknown.

The genes are TRBV3-1 and TRBJ2-5, with 13 bases identical to TRBD2. Sample: CD8+ T cells from PBMCs. The TCR sequence derives from a human donor with Susac syndrome. CDR3 DNA sequence: TGTGCCAGCAGCCAACTGACTAGCGGGGGGTCCCAGTACTTC. Translated: CASSQLTSGGSQYF.